The 12 T cell receptor beta chains below come from one sample, sequenced in a study of CD8 T cells in Susac syndrome. Reverse transcription of about 0.5 to 1 ug RNA was carried out with random hexamers. In TCRdb, the immunoSEQ multiplex PCR reads were re-called with MiXCR into one record per CDR3 protein. The sample holds around 180,000 distinct CDR3 sequences, nearly 97% seen once. Input material: CD4+ T cells from PBMCs. Every receptor here comes from a human donor with multiple sclerosis.

This clonotype was recorded a few times. The gene calls are TRBV9 and TRBJ2-7; D is unresolved. The CDR3 extends over 13 amino acids. V was pared by 0 bases and J by 0 bases, with 4 bases between. Germline V lookup: CDR1 SGDLS, CDR2 YYNGEE. The CDR3 DNA reads as TGTGCCAGCAGCGTAGGGGGCTCCTACGAGCAGTACTTC. Protein product: CASSVGGSYEQYF.

The V call is TRBV7-3, the J call TRBJ2-1, with TRBD2 identical over 9 bases. CDR3 size: 19 residues. The J segment lost 0 bases and the V segment lost 5 bases, leaving 14 bases of the junction unmatched. CDR1 and CDR2 from the germline V gene are SGHTA and FQGTGA. DNA of the CDR3: TGTGCCAGCAGCCCCAGAGCAGGGACTAGCTTGAACTCCTACAATGAGCAGTTCTTC. Translation gives CASSPRAGTSLNSYNEQFF.

The chain employs TRBV7-8 and TRBJ1-5; 9 bases line up with TRBD1. CDR1 and CDR2 (germline): SGHVS, FQNEAQ. The V gene end was trimmed by 5 bases and the J gene end by 5 bases; junction bases not matched to a gene: 4. This CDR3 has 14 amino acids. CDR3 DNA: TGTGCCAGCAGCCAGGACAGGGGTGATCAGCCCCAGCATTTT. Translated: CASSQDRGDQPQHF.

This rearrangement joins TRBV18 to TRBJ1-1; D is ambiguous. The CDR3 is made up of 15 amino acids. V shed 3 bases and J shed 2 bases, with 13 bases lying between them. The V gene's germline CDR1 is KGHSH and CDR2 LQKENI. The CDR3 loop reads CASSPNENFNTEAFF. The CDR3 bases are TGTGCCAGCTCACCGAACGAGAACTTTAACACTGAAGCTTTCTTT.

Only one count was recorded for this clonotype. The gene calls are TRBV27 and TRBJ1-6; D might be TRBD1 (6 bases). Germline CDR1 MNHEY, CDR2 SMNVEV (reference sequence). The germline V and J ends were trimmed by 3 bases and 6 bases, with 24 bases remaining between them. The CDR3 has 19 residues. CDR3 sequence: CASSFSLPPGERLNSPLHF. In nucleotides, the CDR3 is TGTGCCAGCAGTTTCTCACTACCCCCAGGGGAGCGCCTTAATTCACCCCTCCACTTT.

V is TRBV7-9 and J is TRBJ2-3; D is undetermined. Germline V gene data show CDR1 as SEHNR and CDR2 as FQNEAQ (reference sequence). Trimming stripped 2 bases from V and 6 bases from J, with 12 bases between. The CDR3 length is 14 residues. The chain's CDR3 is CASSLRSVGDTQYF. The CDR3 DNA sequence: TGTGCCAGCAGCTTAAGAAGCGTCGGGGATACGCAGTATTTT.

This clonotype was found a few times. CDR3 loop: CASSREGGTGELFF. The CDR3, as DNA: TGTGCCAGCAGCAGGGAGGGTGGCACCGGGGAGCTGTTTTTT. The gene calls are TRBV9 and TRBJ2-2; 7 positions match TRBD2. The V segment lost 4 bases and the J segment 4 bases; nucleotides outside the gene matches: 4. Germline values: CDR1 SGDLS, CDR2 YYNGEE. This CDR3 is 14 amino acids long.

J is TRBJ2-1 and V is TRBV27; 10 bases agree with TRBD1. In germline, CDR1 is MNHEY, CDR2 SMNVEV (reference sequence). V shed 8 bases and J 10 bases; nucleotides not matched to a gene: 8. This CDR3 has 13 amino acids. This CDR3 reads CASRGQGYGEQFF. The CDR3 nucleotides read TGTGCCAGCCGGGGACAGGGGTATGGGGAGCAGTTCTTC.

The chain carries TRBV5-1 and TRBJ2-3, with D unclear. The CDR3 spans 14 residues. Between the trimmed V and J ends, which lost 4 bases and 5 bases, there was a span of 14 bases. Germline V lookup: CDR1 SGHRS, CDR2 YFSETQ. This CDR3 reads CASSLSGVGDTQYF. Here the CDR3 DNA reads TGCGCCAGCAGCCTCTCTGGGGTCGGAGATACGCAGTATTTT.

V gene TRBV29-1 combines with J gene TRBJ2-1, with 9 bases identical to TRBD1. The V gene's germline CDR1 is SQVTM and CDR2 ANQGSEA. V shed 2 bases and J 4 bases; nucleotides not matched to a gene: 6. The length of the CDR3 is 15 residues. The CDR3 DNA reads TGCAGCGTTGAAACCCCGGGACAGGGTTACAATGAGCAGTTCTTC. Protein: CSVETPGQGYNEQFF.

The gene calls are TRBV12-3 or TRBV12-4 and TRBJ2-7, with D perhaps TRBD2 (6 bases). The CDR3 is 15 amino acids. The germline V and J ends were trimmed by 6 bases and 7 bases, with 22 bases remaining between them. CDR3 sequence: CASRGVSGSLREQYF. For the CDR3, the DNA is TGTGCCAGCAGAGGGGTTAGCGGCTCCTTGAGGGAGCAGTACTTC.

The chain joins TRBV5-7 to TRBJ1-5; D remains ambiguous. TRBV5-7 is an open reading frame, and its role is uncertain. Trimming pared 2 bases from V and 2 bases from J, leaving 11 bases between. The CDR3 extends over 15 amino acids. The chain's CDR3 is CASSFHPKGNQPQHF. CDR3 sequence (DNA): TGTGCCAGCAGCTTTCACCCCAAGGGCAATCAGCCCCAGCATTTT.